Sequencing of this T cell receptor beta chain was carried out in a study of shared clonotypes between healthy human individuals (dated by TCRdb to 2020 to 2021). In the study overall: The cohort comprised a couple of women and a few men aged 18 to 49 years. Blood TCR repertoires of roughly five healthy adults were deeply sequenced to estimate repertoire size and the extent of clonotype sharing between individuals. For each donor, CD4 naive and CD4 memory were each given three plates, CD8 naive was given two plates, and CD8 memory was given one plate. Each donor's leukapheresis produced roughly between roughly 0.9 and 9 billion PBMCs. To increase sequencing depth and limit assay-specific biases, TCR repertoire library preparation and sequencing were carried out by different laboratories using diverse techniques.

Using the deep immunoSEQ assay, TCR CDR3 regions were amplified from genomic DNA by multiplex PCR. For each cell subset, the extracted genomic DNA was distributed evenly across all wells of several immunoSEQ 96-well plates, and each plate served as one replicate. For sorted subsets, around 200 ng genomic DNA, equal to 25,000 to 35,000 T cell genomes, was loaded into each replicate PCR. Purified libraries were measured with a Qubit 3.0 fluorometer, size-checked on a Bioanalyzer 2100, and measured again with the KAPA Library Quantification kit. A separate single-read 150-cycle Illumina NextSeq 550 flow cell was used to sequence each immunoSEQ 96-well plate. Under the source paper's analysis protocol: The immunoSEQ output contained only junctional sequences without quality scores, so filtering could not match that applied to full-length reads. To assign V/J genes and CDR3, sequences were annotated against IMGT germline references using PyIR, a Python wrapper for IgBLAST v1.9. Reads with weak V/J assignments (E-value above 1e-6), missing CDR3, stop codons, out-of-frame junctions, or ambiguous translated residues were removed. V3J clonotypes were defined as sequences sharing the same inferred V gene, J gene, and CDR3 amino acid sequence. Percentage overlap between repertoires was computed as shared unique clonotypes divided by the size of the smaller repertoire. Repertoire richness was assessed with RTK rarefaction, the Chao1 estimator, and Recon v2.1 estimates of unobserved clonotypes. Generation probabilities were computed with OLGA for all TCRbeta clonotypes obtained by the gDNA method from a few donors. TCRdb limited this immuneACCESS table to in-frame rearrangements with V and J called. A share of clones is missing; checked studies link under half to unresolved V genes, and the rest is unexplained. V and J calls and clone size come straight from that table; D and trimming were deduced from the DNA. For this sample there are 950,000 to 1,100,000 clones; around 74% appear just once. The ten top clones hold less than 1.5% of the sample.

On this clone itself: It has no known antigen specificity. Base-call qualities are not available, and no considerably larger clone is one nucleotide away.

The CDR3 sequence holds 12 residues, the cysteine and phenylalanine included. Just the 36-base CDR3 DNA is kept, in frame starting at base 1. As encoded in the germline V gene (reference sequence), CDR1 is LNHNV while CDR2 is YYDKDF. The donors were healthy, HIV-negative adults who had no recently reported acute infections or vaccinations. Every donor was a Caucasian adult living in Nashville, Tennessee, USA. CD4+ T cells were enriched by magnetic negative selection, after which naive cells were positively selected on CD45RA and the negative fraction was taken as the memory subset. Blood was obtained by leukapheresis, after which PBMCs were separated by Ficoll-Histopaque density gradient centrifugation and cryopreserved in liquid nitrogen vapor phase. Analytical flow cytometry was used to check the purity and quantity of every magnetically sorted T cell population. From each sorted fraction, genomic DNA was isolated and quantified by UV absorbance on a Nanodrop 2000c.

The full study reports these points: Pairwise subsampling led to the expectation that sequencing depth would affect the degree of clonotype sharing among donors. Because the study included a small number of donors, the genetic and exposure-history diversity represented was limited. Incomplete sequencing was indicated by rarefaction of sorted-subset datasets, despite the large sequencing depth. Only blood was sampled, and tissue TCR repertoires likely differ from those in blood. Sharing across a few donors was observed for around 5% of naive CD4, over 3% of naive CD8, about 2.3% of memory CD4, and around 0.42% of memory CD8 clonotypes. Naive subsets generally had larger estimated clonotype richness than memory subsets did. Compared with non-shared clonotypes, clonotypes shared by all four sorted-subset donors had higher generation probabilities.

Specimen: memory CD4+ T cells sorted from blood. In light of the paper, this sample's cell subset or site label describes: CD45RA-negative fraction. The source of this sequence is a young man in good health. The chain joins TRBV15 to TRBJ2-2; 7 middle bases align to TRBD2. The DNA sequence is as follows: TGTGCTCAGGGAGGGTACACCGGGGAGCTGTTTTTT. It is translated as CAQGGYTGELFF.